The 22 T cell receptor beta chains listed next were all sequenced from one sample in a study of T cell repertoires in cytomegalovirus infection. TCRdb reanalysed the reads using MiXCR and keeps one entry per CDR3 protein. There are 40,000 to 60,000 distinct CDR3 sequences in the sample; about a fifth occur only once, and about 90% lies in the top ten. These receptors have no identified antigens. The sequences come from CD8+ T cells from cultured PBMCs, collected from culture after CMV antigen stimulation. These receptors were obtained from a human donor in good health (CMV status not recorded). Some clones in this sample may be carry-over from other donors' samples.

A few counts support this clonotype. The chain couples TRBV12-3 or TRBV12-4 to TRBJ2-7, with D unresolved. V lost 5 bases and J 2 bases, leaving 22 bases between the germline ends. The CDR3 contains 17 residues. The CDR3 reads CASSPRSHSTEPYEQYF. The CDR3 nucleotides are TGTGCCAGCAGTCCAAGATCCCATTCTACGGAACCCTACGAGCAGTACTTC.

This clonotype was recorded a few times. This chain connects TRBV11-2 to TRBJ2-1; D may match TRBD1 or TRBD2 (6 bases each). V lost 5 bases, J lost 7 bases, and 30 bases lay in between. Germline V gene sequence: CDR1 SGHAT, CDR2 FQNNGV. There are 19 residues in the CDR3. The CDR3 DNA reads TGTGCCAGCAGCCTCCATCCCCAGGGGAGGACGTCCGATTCGAATGAGCAGTTCTTC. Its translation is CASSLHPQGRTSDSNEQFF.

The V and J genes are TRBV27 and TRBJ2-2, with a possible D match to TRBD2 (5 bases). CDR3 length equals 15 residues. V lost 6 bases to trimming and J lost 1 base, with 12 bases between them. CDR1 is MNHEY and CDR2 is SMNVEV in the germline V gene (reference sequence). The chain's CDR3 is CASRGSVRNTGELFF. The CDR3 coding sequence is TGTGCCAGCAGAGGGAGTGTACGGAACACCGGGGAGCTGTTTTTT.

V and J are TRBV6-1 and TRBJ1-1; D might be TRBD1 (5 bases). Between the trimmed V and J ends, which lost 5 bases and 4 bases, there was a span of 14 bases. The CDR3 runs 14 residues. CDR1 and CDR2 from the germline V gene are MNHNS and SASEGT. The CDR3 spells CASSLGRGGTEAFF. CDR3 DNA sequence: TGTGCCAGCAGTTTGGGAAGGGGAGGCACTGAAGCTTTCTTT.

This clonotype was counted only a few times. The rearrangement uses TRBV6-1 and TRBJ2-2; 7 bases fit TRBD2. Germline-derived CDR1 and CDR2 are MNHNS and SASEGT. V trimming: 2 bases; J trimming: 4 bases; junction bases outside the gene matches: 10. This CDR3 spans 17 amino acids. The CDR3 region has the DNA TGTGCCAGCAGTGAACCGTACTCTAGCGGTCGCACCGGGGAGCTGTTTTTT. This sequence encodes CASSEPYSSGRTGELFF.

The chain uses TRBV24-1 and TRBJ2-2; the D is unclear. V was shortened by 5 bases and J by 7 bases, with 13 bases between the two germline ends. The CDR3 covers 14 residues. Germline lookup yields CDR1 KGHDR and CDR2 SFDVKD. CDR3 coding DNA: TGTGCCACCAGTGGCCCCGGACGCGGCGGGGAGCTGTTTTTT. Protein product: CATSGPGRGGELFF.

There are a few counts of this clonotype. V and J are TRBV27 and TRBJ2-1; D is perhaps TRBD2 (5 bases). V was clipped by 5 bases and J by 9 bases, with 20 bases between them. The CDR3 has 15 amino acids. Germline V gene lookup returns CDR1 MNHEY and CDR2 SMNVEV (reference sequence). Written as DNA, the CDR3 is TGTGCCAGCAGTCTTGACTACTTTGGAGTGATTGAGCAGTTCTTC. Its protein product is CASSLDYFGVIEQFF.

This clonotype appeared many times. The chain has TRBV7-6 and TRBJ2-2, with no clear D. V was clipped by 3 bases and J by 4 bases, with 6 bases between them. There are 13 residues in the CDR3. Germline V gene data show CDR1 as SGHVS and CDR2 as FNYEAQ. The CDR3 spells CASSFSPTGELFF. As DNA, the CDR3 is TGTGCCAGCAGCTTTAGCCCCACCGGGGAGCTGTTTTTT.

The CDR3 nucleotides read TGTGCCAGCAGTTTATGGGAGCTAGCGGGAGGGCCCGGGGAGCTGTTTTTT. Translated, it gives CASSLWELAGGPGELFF. The chain employs TRBV28 and TRBJ2-2; 12 nucleotides match TRBD2. This CDR3 spans 17 amino acids. Germline V gives CDR1 MDHEN, CDR2 SYDVKM. Trimming cost V 0 bases and J 6 bases; bases outside gene matches: 5.

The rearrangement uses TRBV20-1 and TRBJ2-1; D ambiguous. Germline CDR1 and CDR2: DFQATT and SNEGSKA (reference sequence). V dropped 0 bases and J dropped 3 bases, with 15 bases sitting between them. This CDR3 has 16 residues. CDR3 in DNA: TGCAGTGCTAGAGATTATACACTAACGAGCTACAATGAGCAGTTCTTC. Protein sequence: CSARDYTLTSYNEQFF.

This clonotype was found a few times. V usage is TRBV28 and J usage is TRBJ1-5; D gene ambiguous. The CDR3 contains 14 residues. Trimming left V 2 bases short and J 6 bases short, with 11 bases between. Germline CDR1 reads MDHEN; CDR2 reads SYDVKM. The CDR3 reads CASSLHRVGQPQHF. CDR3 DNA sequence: TGTGCCAGCAGTTTACATCGGGTGGGTCAGCCCCAGCATTTT.

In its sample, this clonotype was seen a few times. The CDR3 nucleotides are TGTGCCAGCAGCTTAGGCCCTACCGGGACAGGGAACACTGAAGCTTTCTTT. Encoded protein: CASSLGPTGTGNTEAFF. The chain employs TRBV7-9 and TRBJ1-1, with 8 bases identical to TRBD1. Germline lookup yields CDR1 SEHNR and CDR2 FQNEAQ (reference sequence). Trimming cost V 1 base and J 1 base; bases outside gene matches: 8. The CDR3 has 17 residues.

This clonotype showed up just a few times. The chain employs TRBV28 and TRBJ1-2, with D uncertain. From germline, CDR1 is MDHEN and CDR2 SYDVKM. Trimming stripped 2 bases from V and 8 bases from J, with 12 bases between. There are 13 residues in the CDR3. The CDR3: CASSLGLKEGYTF. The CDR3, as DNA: TGTGCCAGCAGTTTAGGTCTTAAGGAGGGCTACACCTTC.

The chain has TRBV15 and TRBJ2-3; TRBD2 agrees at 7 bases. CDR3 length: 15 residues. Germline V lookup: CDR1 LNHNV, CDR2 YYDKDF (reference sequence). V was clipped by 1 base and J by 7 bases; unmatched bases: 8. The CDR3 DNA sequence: TGTGCCACCAGCAGAGGGGCTAGCGGCTCGCATACGCAGTATTTT. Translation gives CATSRGASGSHTQYF. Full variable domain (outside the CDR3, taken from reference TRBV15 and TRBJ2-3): DAMVIQNPRYQVTQFGKPVTLSCSQTLNHNVMYWYQQKSSQAPKLLFHYYDKDFNNEADTPDNFQSRRPNTSFCFLDIRSPGLGDTAMYLCATSRGASGSHTQYFGPGTRLTVL.

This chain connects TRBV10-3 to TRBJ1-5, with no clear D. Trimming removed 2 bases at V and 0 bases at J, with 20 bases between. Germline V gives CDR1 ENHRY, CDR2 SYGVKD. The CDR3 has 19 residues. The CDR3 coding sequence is TGTGCCATCAGTGAGGTAGCAGGTTGGCCCTATTATAGCAATCAGCCCCAGCATTTT. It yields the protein CAISEVAGWPYYSNQPQHF.

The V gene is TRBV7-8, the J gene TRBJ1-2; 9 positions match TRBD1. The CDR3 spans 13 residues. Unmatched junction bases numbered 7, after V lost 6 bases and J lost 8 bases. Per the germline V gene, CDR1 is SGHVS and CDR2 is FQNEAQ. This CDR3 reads CASRPGTGRGYTF. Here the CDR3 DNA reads TGTGCCAGCAGACCAGGGACAGGGAGAGGCTACACCTTC.

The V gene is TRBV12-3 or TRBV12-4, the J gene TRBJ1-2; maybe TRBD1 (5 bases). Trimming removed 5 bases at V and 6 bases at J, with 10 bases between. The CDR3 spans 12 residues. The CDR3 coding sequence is TGTGCCAGCAGTCTAGGGACGGATGGCTACACCTTC. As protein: CASSLGTDGYTF.

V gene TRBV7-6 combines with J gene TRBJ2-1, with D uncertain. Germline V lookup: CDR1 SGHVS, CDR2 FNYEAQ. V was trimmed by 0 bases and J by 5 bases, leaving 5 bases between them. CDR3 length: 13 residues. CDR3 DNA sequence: TGTGCCAGCAGCTTAGCTCCGAACAATGAGCAGTTCTTC. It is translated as CASSLAPNNEQFF.

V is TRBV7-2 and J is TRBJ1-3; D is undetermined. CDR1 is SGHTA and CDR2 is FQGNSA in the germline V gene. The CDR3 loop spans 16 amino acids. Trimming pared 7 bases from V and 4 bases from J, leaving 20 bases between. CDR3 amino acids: CASTTSTGREGNTIYF. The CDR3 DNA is TGTGCCAGCACCACATCGACGGGGAGGGAAGGAAACACCATATATTTT.

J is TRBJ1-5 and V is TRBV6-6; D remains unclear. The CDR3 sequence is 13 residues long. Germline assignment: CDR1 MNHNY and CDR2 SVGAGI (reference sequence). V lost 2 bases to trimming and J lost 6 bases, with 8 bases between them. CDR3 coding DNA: TGTGCCAGCAGTTACCAGGAGGGTCAGCCCCAGCATTTT. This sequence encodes CASSYQEGQPQHF.

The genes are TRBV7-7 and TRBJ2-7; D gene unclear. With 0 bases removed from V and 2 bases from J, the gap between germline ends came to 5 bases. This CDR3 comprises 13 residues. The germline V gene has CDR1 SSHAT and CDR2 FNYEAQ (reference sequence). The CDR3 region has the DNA TGTGCCAGCAGCTTAGCGGCTACCTACGAGCAGTACTTC. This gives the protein CASSLAATYEQYF.

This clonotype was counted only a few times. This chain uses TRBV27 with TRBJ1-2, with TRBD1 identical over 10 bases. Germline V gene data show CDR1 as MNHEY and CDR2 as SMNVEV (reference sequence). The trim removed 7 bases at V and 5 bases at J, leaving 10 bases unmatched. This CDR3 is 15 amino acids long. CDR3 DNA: TGTGCCAGCACGGTGACAGGGGGCTTGAGGTATGGCTACACCTTC. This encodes CASTVTGGLRYGYTF.